The sample holds one count of the clone carrying this T cell receptor beta chain. Germline V lookup: CDR1 LNHDA, CDR2 SQIVND (reference sequence). The CDR3 contains 13 residues. Trimming took 1 base from V and 15 from J, leaving 16 bases between them. This record belongs to a study of blood T cell repertoires in COVID-19. Study-level background: T cells, B-cell-depleted T cells, or PBMCs supplied cDNA or gDNA.

TCRdb keeps only in-frame clones here, not all; method: immunoSEQ multiplex PCR. The sample gives over 90,000 clones, around 87% of which show up once; roughly 21% is in the top ten. This receptor was obtained from a human donor in a cohort sampled during active COVID-19. The J gene is TRBJ2-1, the V gene TRBV19; D might be TRBD1 (5 bases). The specimen sequenced was peripheral blood. Here the CDR3 reads CASSIGARDLAFF. The CDR3 nucleotides read TGTGCCAGTAGTATAGGGGCCAGGGATCTGGCGTTCTTC.